One sample yielded the 25 T cell receptor beta chains listed below, sequenced in a study of cytomegalovirus exposure and HLA in healthy donors. It was with 60 Vbeta and 13 Jbeta primers that the PCR ran. This table comes from immunoSEQ multiplex PCR, and its TCRdb copy is limited to in-frame clones, with some not included. The ten most abundant clones cover under 4.5% of a sample with some 89,000 clones. Sample: PBMCs. The source of these receptors is a young woman in good health and CMV-seronegative.

V gene TRBV5-5 combines with J gene TRBJ2-5, with D tentatively TRBD2 (5 bases). The CDR3 is 14 residues long. The V and J ends lost 0 bases and 5 bases respectively, with 11 bases between them. Germline-derived CDR1 and CDR2 are SGHKS and YYEKEE (reference sequence). CDR3 coding DNA: TGTGCCAGCAGCTTGGAATCCCGAGGGGAGACCCAGTACTTC. As protein: CASSLESRGETQYF.

The V gene is TRBV5-1, the J gene TRBJ1-2; TRBD1 matches at 10 bases. With V trimmed by 3 bases and J by 6 bases, 5 bases remained unmatched. Germline V lookup: CDR1 SGHRS, CDR2 YFSETQ. The CDR3 spans 14 residues. CDR3 sequence reads: CASSWDRGPDGYTF. The DNA of the CDR3 is TGCGCCAGCAGCTGGGACAGGGGACCTGATGGCTACACCTTC.

Turning to this clone: Germline and junction disagree at one end, which may indicate a read error. The genes are TRBV7-7 and TRBJ2-1, with 7 bases fitting TRBD2. The CDR3 is 15 amino acids. Germline CDR1 and CDR2: SSHAT and FNYEAQ (reference sequence). The CDR3 DNA sequence: TGTGCTAGCAGCTTGGGACTACGCTCCTACAATGAGCAGTTCTTC. Its protein is CASSLGLRSYNEQFF.

V is TRBV15 and J is TRBJ2-7, with 13 bases aligning to TRBD2. From germline, CDR1 is LNHNV and CDR2 YYDKDF (reference sequence). V dropped 0 bases and J dropped 3; count of bases not matched to a gene: 14. The CDR3 is 20 residues long. The CDR3 loop reads CATSRESPGLAGVYVYEQYF. Written as DNA, the CDR3 is TGTGCCACCAGCAGAGAGAGCCCCGGACTAGCGGGAGTTTACGTCTACGAGCAGTACTTC. The whole variable domain, filled in from reference TRBV15 and TRBJ2-7, reads DAMVIQNPRYQVTQFGKPVTLSCSQTLNHNVMYWYQQKSSQAPKLLFHYYDKDFNNEADTPDNFQSRRPNTSFCFLDIRSPGLGDTAMYLCATSRESPGLAGVYVYEQYFGPGTRLTVT.

CDR3 region: CASSLVARGSGYTF. The DNA of the CDR3 is TGTGCCAGCAGCTTGGTGGCCAGGGGGTCTGGCTACACCTTC. This rearrangement joins TRBV5-4 to TRBJ1-2, with TRBD1 matching 7 bases. CDR3 size: 14 residues. V trimming: 0 bases; J trimming: 7 bases; junction bases outside the gene matches: 6. Per the germline V gene, CDR1 is SGHNT and CDR2 is YYREEE (reference sequence). Together with reference TRBV5-4 and TRBJ1-2, the CDR3 gives the full variable domain: ETGVTQSPTHLIKTRGQQVTLRCSSQSGHNTVSWYQQALGQGPQFIFQYYREEENGRGNFPPRFSGLQFPNYSSELNVNALELDDSALYLCASSLVARGSGYTFGSGTRLTVV.

The rearrangement joins TRBV6-5 to TRBJ1-6; 7 nucleotides line up with TRBD1. Trimming removed 0 bases from V and 8 bases from J; junction bases left unmatched: 4. The CDR3 extends over 15 amino acids. CDR1 is MNHEY and CDR2 is SVGAGI in the germline V gene. The CDR3 DNA reads TGTGCCAGCAGTTACTCGAGAGGGGGCGATTCACCCCTCCACTTT. Protein sequence: CASSYSRGGDSPLHF.

The rearrangement joins TRBV19 to TRBJ1-6; TRBD1 agrees at 10 bases. From germline, CDR1 is LNHDA and CDR2 SQIVND (reference sequence). The junction had 13 bases not matched to a gene; V was cut back by 7 bases and J by 13 bases. The CDR3 is 15 residues long. This CDR3 reads CASNEAGTGDFPLHF. The CDR3, as DNA: TGTGCCAGTAACGAGGCCGGGACAGGGGATTTTCCCCTCCACTTT.

Concerning this clone: Distinct nucleotide sequences in the sample also encode this CDR3. The gene calls are TRBV28 and TRBJ2-1; 12 nucleotides line up with TRBD2. Per the germline V gene, CDR1 is MDHEN and CDR2 is SYDVKM. The V gene end was trimmed by 5 bases and the J gene end by 4 bases; junction bases not matched to a gene: 6. The CDR3 has 16 amino acids. CDR3 sequence (DNA): TGTGCCAGCAGTCCATCGCTAGCGGGAGGGTACAATGAGCAGTTCTTC. The encoded protein is CASSPSLAGGYNEQFF.

DNA for the CDR3: TGCAGCGTTAGGGGGTCCCACGAGCAGTACTTC. It translates to CSVRGSHEQYF. The rearrangement links TRBV29-1 to TRBJ2-7; D is perhaps TRBD1 (6 bases). The CDR3 consists of 11 residues. Germline lookup yields CDR1 SQVTM and CDR2 ANQGSEA. Trimming stripped 5 bases from V and 5 bases from J, with 10 bases between.

The rearrangement links TRBV5-1 to TRBJ1-2; 7 bases map to TRBD1. The V gene end was trimmed by 2 bases and the J gene end by 8 bases; junction bases not matched to a gene: 12. Germline V gives CDR1 SGHRS, CDR2 YFSETQ. CDR3 length equals 15 residues. CDR3 sequence reads: CASSLNPEGAGGYTF. DNA of the CDR3: TGCGCCAGCAGCTTAAACCCGGAGGGGGCGGGAGGCTACACCTTC.

The CDR3 sequence: CASSRTGGVGMGGTDTQYF. CDR3 sequence (DNA): TGTGCCAGTAGCCGGACAGGGGGCGTAGGGATGGGCGGCACAGATACGCAGTATTTT. V and J are TRBV19 and TRBJ2-3; TRBD1 matches at 11 bases. CDR3 length: 19 amino acids. Germline lookup yields CDR1 LNHDA and CDR2 SQIVND (reference sequence). The V and J ends lost 6 bases and 1 base, in that order; junction bases with no gene match: 15.

The rearrangement joins TRBV6-1 to TRBJ2-1; possible D gene TRBD1, 5 bases. With 7 bases removed from V and 9 bases from J, the gap between germline ends came to 19 bases. This CDR3 region has 14 residues. Per the germline V gene, CDR1 is MNHNS and CDR2 is SASEGT. The CDR3 region is CASTGAVGFGEQFF. The CDR3 region has the DNA TGTGCCAGCACTGGGGCGGTGGGCTTTGGTGAGCAGTTCTTC.

This chain links TRBV7-3 with TRBJ2-2; D is unresolved. Germline assignment: CDR1 SGHTA and CDR2 FQGTGA. Trimming cost V 6 bases and J 3 bases, with 5 bases left between them. The CDR3 contains 12 residues. The CDR3 nucleotides read TGTGCCAGCAGATCCGACACCGGGGAGCTGTTTTTT. Its translation: CASRSDTGELFF.

V gene TRBV28 combines with J gene TRBJ1-2, with D perhaps matching TRBD1 (6 bases). V was trimmed by 5 bases and J by 8 bases, leaving 27 bases between them. Germline CDR1 and CDR2: MDHEN and SYDVKM. This CDR3 is built from 17 residues. The CDR3 coding sequence is TGTGCCAGCAGTCCCGGCGGGGGGACACTAAGCATGGAGGGCTACACCTTC. Translation: CASSPGGGTLSMEGYTF.

The gene calls are TRBV6-5 and TRBJ1-2; 9 bases are a match to TRBD1. J gave up 7 bases and V 3 bases, and 9 bases lay outside the gene matches. Looked up from germline, CDR1 is MNHEY and CDR2 is SVGAGI. The CDR3 is 15 residues long. The CDR3 bases are TGTGCCAGCAGTTATAGTAGACAGGGGGTCTCTGGCTACACCTTC. Translated: CASSYSRQGVSGYTF.

The chain joins TRBV7-9 to TRBJ2-7; D remains ambiguous. Germline V gene lookup returns CDR1 SEHNR and CDR2 FQNEAQ (reference sequence). V was clipped by 3 bases and J by 1 base, with 7 bases between them. The CDR3 runs to 13 residues. The CDR3 region is CASSFASSYEQYF. For the CDR3, the DNA is TGTGCCAGCAGCTTTGCCAGTTCCTACGAGCAGTACTTC.

This chain links TRBV7-6 with TRBJ2-3; 8 bases line up with TRBD2. The CDR3 has 13 amino acids. The ends lost 5 bases at V and 4 bases at J; junction bases unmatched: 2. The germline V gene has CDR1 SGHVS and CDR2 FNYEAQ. The CDR3, as DNA: TGTGCCAGCAGCCCAGCGGGAGCAGATACGCAGTATTTT. This encodes CASSPAGADTQYF.

The chain links TRBV4-1 to TRBJ2-7, with 7 bases lining up with TRBD2. The CDR3 extends over 17 amino acids. CDR1 and CDR2 from the germline V gene are MGHRA and YSYEKL. J gave up 0 bases and V 4 bases, and 12 bases lay outside the gene matches. The CDR3 nucleotides are TGCGCCAGCAGCCTAACCACCTCGCGGGGGAGCTCCTACGAGCAGTACTTC. It is translated as CASSLTTSRGSSYEQYF.

The CDR3 DNA reads TGTGCCAGCAGCGGGGTAGCGGGAGCCGGCTACAATGAGCAGTTCTTC. Translation: CASSGVAGAGYNEQFF. This rearrangement joins TRBV9 to TRBJ2-1; 9 bases match TRBD2. The germline gives CDR1 SGDLS, CDR2 YYNGEE. V dropped 3 bases and J dropped 3; count of bases not matched to a gene: 7. The CDR3 totals 16 residues.

The chain combines TRBV7-2 with TRBJ1-2; 7 positions agree with TRBD1. The CDR3 is made up of 17 amino acids. The V and J ends lost 0 bases and 8 bases, in that order; junction bases with no gene match: 15. Germline assignment: CDR1 SGHTA and CDR2 FQGNSA. CDR3 sequence reads: CASSLATGRQGVRGYTF. The CDR3 DNA reads as TGTGCCAGCAGCTTAGCGACGGGGCGGCAGGGGGTACGGGGCTACACCTTC.

The genes are TRBV7-8 and TRBJ2-5; 8 bases fit TRBD2. The germline gives CDR1 SGHVS, CDR2 FQNEAQ. This CDR3 region has 16 residues. Unmatched junction bases numbered 10, after V lost 1 base and J lost 6 bases. The CDR3 nucleotides are TGTGCCAGCAGCTTAGGCCAGCGGGGGCCGAGGAAGACCCAGTACTTC. Amino acids: CASSLGQRGPRKTQYF.

This chain links TRBV2 with TRBJ1-5; 9 positions agree with TRBD1. CDR3 size: 14 residues. Germline CDR1 reads SNHLY; CDR2 reads FYNNEI. V lost 6 bases, J lost 5 bases, and 5 bases stayed unmatched. The CDR3 region is CASRGDRVDQPQHF. Written as DNA, the CDR3 is TGTGCCAGCAGGGGGGACAGGGTAGATCAGCCCCAGCATTTT.

The chain couples TRBV7-2 to TRBJ2-2; 9 bases are shared with TRBD2. Germline values: CDR1 SGHTA, CDR2 FQGNSA. This CDR3 has 16 amino acids. J gave up 4 bases and V 2 bases, and 5 bases lay outside the gene matches. CDR3 amino acids: CASSLYSGGPTGELFF. The CDR3, as DNA: TGTGCCAGCAGCTTATATAGCGGGGGCCCCACCGGGGAGCTGTTTTTT.

The J gene is TRBJ2-1, the V gene TRBV13, with a tentative D call TRBD1 (5 bases). From germline, CDR1 is PRHDT and CDR2 FYEKMQ (reference sequence). With 2 bases removed from V and 7 bases from J, the gap between germline ends came to 15 bases. The CDR3 covers 15 residues. DNA of the CDR3: TGTGCCAGCAGCTTAAAGGGGTTGGGGTTAAATGAGCAGTTCTTC. This translates into CASSLKGLGLNEQFF.

The chain joins TRBV9 to TRBJ1-4; 10 nucleotides agree with TRBD1. Trimming took 0 bases from V and 6 from J; bases not matched to a gene: 5. The CDR3 loop spans 16 amino acids. Per the germline V gene, CDR1 is SGDLS and CDR2 is YYNGEE. In nucleotides, the CDR3 is TGTGCCAGCAGCGTAGGGGGGACAGGGGTACATGAAAAACTGTTTTTT. Amino acids: CASSVGGTGVHEKLFF.